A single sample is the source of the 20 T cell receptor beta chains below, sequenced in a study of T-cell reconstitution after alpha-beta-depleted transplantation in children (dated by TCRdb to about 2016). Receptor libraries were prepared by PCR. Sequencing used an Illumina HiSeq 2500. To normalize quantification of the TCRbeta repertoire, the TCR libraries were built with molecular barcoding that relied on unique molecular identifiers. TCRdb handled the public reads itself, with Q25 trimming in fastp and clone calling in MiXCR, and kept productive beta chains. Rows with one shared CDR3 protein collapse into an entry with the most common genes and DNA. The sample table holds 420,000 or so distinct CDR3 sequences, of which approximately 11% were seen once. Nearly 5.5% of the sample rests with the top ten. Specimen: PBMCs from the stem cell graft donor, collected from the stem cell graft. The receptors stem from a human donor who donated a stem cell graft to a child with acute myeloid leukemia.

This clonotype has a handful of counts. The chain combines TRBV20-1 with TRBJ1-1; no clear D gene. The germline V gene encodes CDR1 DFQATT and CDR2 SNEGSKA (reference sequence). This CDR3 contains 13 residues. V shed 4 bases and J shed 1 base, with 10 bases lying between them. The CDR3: CSATSGKNTEAFF. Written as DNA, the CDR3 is TGCAGTGCTACCAGCGGGAAGAACACTGAAGCTTTCTTT.

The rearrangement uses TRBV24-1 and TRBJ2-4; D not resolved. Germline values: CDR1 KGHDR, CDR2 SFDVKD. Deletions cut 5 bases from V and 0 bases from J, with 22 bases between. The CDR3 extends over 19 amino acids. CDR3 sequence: CATSVSAVKALLAKNIQYF. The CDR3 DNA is TGTGCCACCAGTGTTTCTGCCGTAAAAGCCCTTCTAGCCAAAAACATTCAGTACTTC.

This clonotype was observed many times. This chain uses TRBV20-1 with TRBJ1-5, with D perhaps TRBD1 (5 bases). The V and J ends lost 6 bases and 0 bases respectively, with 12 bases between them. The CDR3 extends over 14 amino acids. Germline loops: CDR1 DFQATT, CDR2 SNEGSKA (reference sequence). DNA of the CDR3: TGCAGTGCGGTCCGGGGGAATAGCAATCAGCCCCAGCATTTT. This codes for CSAVRGNSNQPQHF.

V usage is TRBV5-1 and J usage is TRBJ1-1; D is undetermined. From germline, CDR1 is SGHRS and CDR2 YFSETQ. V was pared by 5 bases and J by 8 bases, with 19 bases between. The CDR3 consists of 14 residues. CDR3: CASRDQWGGDEAFF. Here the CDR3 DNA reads TGCGCCAGCAGGGATCAGTGGGGAGGCGACGAAGCTTTCTTT. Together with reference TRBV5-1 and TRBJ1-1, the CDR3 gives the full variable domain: KAGVTQTPRYLIKTRGQQVTLSCSPISGHRSVSWYQQTPGQGLQFLFEYFSETQRNKGNFPGRFSGRQFSNSRSEMNVSTLELGDSALYLCASRDQWGGDEAFFGQGTRLTVV.

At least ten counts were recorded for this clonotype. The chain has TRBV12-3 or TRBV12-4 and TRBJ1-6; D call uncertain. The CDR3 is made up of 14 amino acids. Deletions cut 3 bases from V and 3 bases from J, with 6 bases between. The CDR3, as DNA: TGTGCCAGCAGTTTCGAGTTCTATAATTCACCCCTCCACTTT. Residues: CASSFEFYNSPLHF.

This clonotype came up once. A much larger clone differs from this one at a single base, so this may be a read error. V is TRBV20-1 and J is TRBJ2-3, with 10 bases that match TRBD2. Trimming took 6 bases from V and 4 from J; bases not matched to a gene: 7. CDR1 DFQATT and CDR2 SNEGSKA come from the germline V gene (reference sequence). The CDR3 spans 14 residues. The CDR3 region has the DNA TGCAGTGCATCAGCGGGAGGGCCCCCAGATACGCAGTATTTT. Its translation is CSASAGGPPDTQYF.

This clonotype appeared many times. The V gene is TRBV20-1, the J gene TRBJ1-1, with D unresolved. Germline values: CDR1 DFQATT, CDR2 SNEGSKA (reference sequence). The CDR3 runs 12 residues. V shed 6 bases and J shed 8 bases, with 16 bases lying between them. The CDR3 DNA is TGCAGTGCCTTTTCTGCTAGCGAAGAAGCTTTCTTT. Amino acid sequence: CSAFSASEEAFF.

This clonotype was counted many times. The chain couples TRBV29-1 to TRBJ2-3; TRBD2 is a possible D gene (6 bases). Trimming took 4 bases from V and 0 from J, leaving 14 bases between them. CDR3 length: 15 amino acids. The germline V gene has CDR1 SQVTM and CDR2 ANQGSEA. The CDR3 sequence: CSVGGTPSSTDTQYF. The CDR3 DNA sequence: TGCAGCGTTGGGGGGACTCCCTCCAGCACAGATACGCAGTATTTT.

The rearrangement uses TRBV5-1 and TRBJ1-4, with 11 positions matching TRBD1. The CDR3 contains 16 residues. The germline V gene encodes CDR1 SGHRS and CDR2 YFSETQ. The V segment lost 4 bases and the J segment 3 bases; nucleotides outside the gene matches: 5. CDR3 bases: TGCGCCAGCAGCCCCGAGGACAGGGGGCCTAATGAAAAACTGTTTTTT. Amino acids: CASSPEDRGPNEKLFF.

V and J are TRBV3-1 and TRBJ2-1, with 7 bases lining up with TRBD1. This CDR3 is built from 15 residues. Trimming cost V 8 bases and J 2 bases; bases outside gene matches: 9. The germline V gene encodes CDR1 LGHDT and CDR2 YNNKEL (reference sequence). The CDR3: CASCTRQGPYNEQFF. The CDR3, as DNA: TGTGCCAGCTGCACCCGACAGGGCCCCTACAATGAGCAGTTCTTC.

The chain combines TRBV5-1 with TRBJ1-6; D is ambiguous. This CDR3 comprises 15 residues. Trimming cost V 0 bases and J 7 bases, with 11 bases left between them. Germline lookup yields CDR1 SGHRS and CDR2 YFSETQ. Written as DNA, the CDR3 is TGCGCCAGCAGCTTGGAACCCACGGAAAATTCACCCCTCCACTTT. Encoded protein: CASSLEPTENSPLHF.

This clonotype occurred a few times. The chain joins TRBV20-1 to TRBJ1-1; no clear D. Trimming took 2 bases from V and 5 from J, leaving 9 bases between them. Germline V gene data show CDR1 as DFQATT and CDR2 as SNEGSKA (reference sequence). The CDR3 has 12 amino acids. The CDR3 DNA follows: TGCAGTGCTAGATCCGACATGACTGAAGCTTTCTTT. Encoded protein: CSARSDMTEAFF.

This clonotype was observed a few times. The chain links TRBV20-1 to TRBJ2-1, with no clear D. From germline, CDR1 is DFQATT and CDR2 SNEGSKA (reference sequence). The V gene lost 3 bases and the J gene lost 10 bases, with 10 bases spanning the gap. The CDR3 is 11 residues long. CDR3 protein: CSASGYGEQFF. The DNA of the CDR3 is TGCAGTGCTAGTGGTTACGGGGAGCAGTTCTTC.

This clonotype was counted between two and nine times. The CDR3: CASRGPETQYF. The CDR3 nucleotides are TGTGCCAGCAGGGGGCCGGAGACCCAGTACTTC. The gene calls are TRBV12-3 or TRBV12-4 and TRBJ2-5, with D maybe TRBD1 (5 bases). CDR3 size: 11 residues. V was shortened by 6 bases and J by 5 bases, with 7 bases between the two germline ends.

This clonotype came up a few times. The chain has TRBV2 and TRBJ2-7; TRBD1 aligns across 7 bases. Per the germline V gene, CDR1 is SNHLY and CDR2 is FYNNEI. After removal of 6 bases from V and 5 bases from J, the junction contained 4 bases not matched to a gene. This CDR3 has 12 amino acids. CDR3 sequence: CASRYTGDEQYV. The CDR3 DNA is TGTGCCAGCAGGTATACAGGGGACGAGCAGTACGTC.

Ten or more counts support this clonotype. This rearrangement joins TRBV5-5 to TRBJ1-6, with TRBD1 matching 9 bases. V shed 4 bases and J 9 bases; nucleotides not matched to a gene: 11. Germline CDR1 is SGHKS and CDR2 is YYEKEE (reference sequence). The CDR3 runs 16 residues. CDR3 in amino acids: CASSLLWDRDFSPLHF. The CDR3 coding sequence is TGTGCCAGCAGCCTACTATGGGACAGGGATTTTTCACCCCTCCACTTT.

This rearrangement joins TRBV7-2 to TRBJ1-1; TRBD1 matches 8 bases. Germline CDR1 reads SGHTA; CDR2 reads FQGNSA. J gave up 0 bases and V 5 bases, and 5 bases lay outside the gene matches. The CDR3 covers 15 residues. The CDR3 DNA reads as TGTGCCAGCAGCCCAGACAGGGGAATGAACACTGAAGCTTTCTTT. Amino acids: CASSPDRGMNTEAFF.

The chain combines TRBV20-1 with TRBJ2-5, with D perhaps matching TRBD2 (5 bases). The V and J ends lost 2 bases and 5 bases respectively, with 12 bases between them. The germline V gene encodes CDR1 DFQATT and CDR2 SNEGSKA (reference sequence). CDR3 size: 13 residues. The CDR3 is CSARYEGVETQYF. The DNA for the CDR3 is TGCAGTGCTAGATACGAGGGAGTGGAGACCCAGTACTTC.

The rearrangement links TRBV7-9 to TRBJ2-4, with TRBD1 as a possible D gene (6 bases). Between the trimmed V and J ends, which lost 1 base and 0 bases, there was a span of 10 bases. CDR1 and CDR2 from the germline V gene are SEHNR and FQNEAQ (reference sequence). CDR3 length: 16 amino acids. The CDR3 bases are TGTGCCAGCAGCTTAGGTACAGGGCTAGCCAAAAACATTCAGTACTTC. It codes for CASSLGTGLAKNIQYF. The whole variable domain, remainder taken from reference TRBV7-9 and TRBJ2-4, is DTGVSQNPRHKITKRGQNVTFRCDPISEHNRLYWYRQTLGQGPEFLTYFQNEAQLEKSRLLSDRFSAERPKGSFSTLEIQRTEQGDSAMYLCASSLGTGLAKNIQYFGAGTRLSVL.

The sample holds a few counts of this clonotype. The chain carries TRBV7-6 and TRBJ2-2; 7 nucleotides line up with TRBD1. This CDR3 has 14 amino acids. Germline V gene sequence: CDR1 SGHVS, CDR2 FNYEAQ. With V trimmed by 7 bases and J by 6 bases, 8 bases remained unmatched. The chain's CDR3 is CASTQGQYPGELFF. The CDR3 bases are TGTGCCAGCACTCAGGGACAGTACCCCGGGGAGCTGTTTTTT.